Sequencing of this T cell receptor beta chain was carried out in a study of blood T cell repertoires in COVID-19. Overall study: Italy, Spain and the United States were the sources of the convalescent and acute COVID-19 samples. Sample material is recorded as cDNA or gDNA derived from T cells, B-cell-depleted T cells, or PBMCs.

The CDR3 consists of 14 residues. Germline assignment: CDR1 LGHDT and CDR2 YNNKEL (reference sequence). Trimming removed 3 bases from V and 5 bases from J, with 10 bases in between. TCRdb's table, derived via immunoSEQ multiplex PCR, lists solely in-frame clones and lacks some. The repertoire has 150,000 to 200,000 clones, roughly 87% of them found once; the top ten carry roughly 1.6%. V usage is TRBV3-1 (or the pseudogene TRBV3-2) and J usage is TRBJ2-2; TRBD2 might be the D (6 bases). The clonotype comes from a woman aged 50 to 60 with acute or convalescent COVID-19. What was sequenced was peripheral blood. The CDR3 DNA sequence: TGTGCCAGCAGCCAGGAGGGTTCGACCGGGGAGCTGTTTTTT. Translated: CASSQEGSTGELFF.